The 15 T cell receptor beta chains presented below share a single source sample, sequenced in a study of blood T cell repertoires in COVID-19. The assay was immunoSEQ multiplex PCR, and TCRdb's table has in-frame clones only and misses some. The sample gives some 42,000 clones, almost 90% of which show up once; 2.5% to 3.5% is in the top ten. The sample comprised peripheral blood. The receptors here all came from a man aged 45-65 years with active COVID-19.

The genes are TRBV5-6 and TRBJ2-7, with 10 bases matching TRBD2. Germline V gene data show CDR1 as SGHDT and CDR2 as YYEEEE. There are 17 residues in the CDR3. J gave up 0 bases and V 2 bases, and 8 bases lay outside the gene matches. CDR3 nucleotides: TGTGCCAGCAGCTTCGGGACTAGCGCCTCTAGCTCCTACGAGCAGTACTTC. Its protein is CASSFGTSASSSYEQYF.

This clone has only one observation. This rearrangement joins TRBV7-2 to TRBJ1-1; 9 positions match TRBD1. The CDR3 is made up of 14 amino acids. V lost 6 bases and J lost 1; bases outside the gene matches: 3. Germline assignment: CDR1 SGHTA and CDR2 FQGNSA. CDR3 DNA sequence: TGTGCCAGCAGAACAGGGGGCGCGAACACTGAAGCTTTCTTT. Encoded protein: CASRTGGANTEAFF.

This clone was picked up a small number of times. The V and J genes are TRBV19 and TRBJ1-1; TRBD1 agrees at 9 bases. Germline V gives CDR1 LNHDA, CDR2 SQIVND (reference sequence). The CDR3 is made up of 16 amino acids. Germline trimming cut 6 bases from V and 0 bases from J; bases unmatched to any gene: 8. The CDR3 region has the DNA TGTGCCAGTAGCCCACTGGACAGGGGACTGAACACTGAAGCTTTCTTT. Encoded protein: CASSPLDRGLNTEAFF.

The table lists this clone with a few counts. The rearrangement uses TRBV29-1 and TRBJ1-1, with 7 bases identical to TRBD1. The J segment lost 5 bases and the V segment lost 3 bases, leaving 0 bases of the junction unmatched. Germline V lookup: CDR1 SQVTM, CDR2 ANQGSEA. The CDR3 loop spans 11 amino acids. CDR3 in DNA: TGCAGCGTTGACAGGGGGACTGAAGCTTTCTTT. This sequence encodes CSVDRGTEAFF. The variable domain in full, completed from reference TRBV29-1 and TRBJ1-1, reads SAVISQKPSRDICQRGTSLTIQCQVDSQVTMMFWYRQQPGQSLTLIATANQGSEATYESGFVIDKFPISRPNLTFSTLTVSNMSPEDSSIYLCSVDRGTEAFFGQGTRLTVV.

This chain connects TRBV5-1 to TRBJ2-1, with D possibly matching TRBD2 (5 bases). The germline V gene has CDR1 SGHRS and CDR2 YFSETQ. V was shortened by 7 bases and J by 0 bases, with 11 bases between the two germline ends. The length of the CDR3 is 14 residues. The CDR3 is CASDPGSSYNEQFF. The CDR3 DNA reads as TGCGCCAGCGATCCGGGGAGCTCCTACAATGAGCAGTTCTTC.

There are a few counts of this clone. This chain connects TRBV14 to TRBJ2-2, with TRBD1 as a possible D gene (6 bases). Germline CDR1 SGHDN, CDR2 FVKESK. The CDR3 consists of 14 residues. The V gene lost 8 bases and the J gene lost 2 bases, with 12 bases spanning the gap. CDR3 region: CASAEQGNTGELFF. The CDR3 DNA reads TGTGCCAGCGCGGAACAGGGAAACACCGGGGAGCTGTTTTTT. The variable domain in full, completed from reference TRBV14 and TRBJ2-2, reads EAGVTQFPSHSVIEKGQTVTLRCDPISGHDNLYWYRRVMGKEIKFLLHFVKESKQDESGMPNNRFLAERTGGTYSTLKVQPAELEDSGVYFCASAEQGNTGELFFGEGSRLTVL.

The DNA for the CDR3 is TGCGCCAGCAGCCAAGTGAGGGACAGAAATCAGCCCCAGCATTTT. Amino acid sequence: CASSQVRDRNQPQHF. The chain links TRBV4-1 to TRBJ1-5; 7 bases are a match to TRBD1. The CDR3 is 15 residues long. CDR1 and CDR2 (germline): MGHRA, YSYEKL. The V and J ends lost 1 base and 4 bases, in that order; junction bases with no gene match: 4.

V and J are TRBV9 and TRBJ1-3; D might be TRBD1 (6 bases). V shed 6 bases and J shed 2 bases, with 18 bases lying between them. This CDR3 region has 16 residues. CDR1 and CDR2 (germline): SGDLS, YYNGEE. The CDR3, as DNA: TGTGCCAGCACACGCTACCCAGGGGTTACTGGAAACACCATATATTTT. Its protein is CASTRYPGVTGNTIYF.

J is TRBJ2-5 and V is TRBV3-1 (or the pseudogene TRBV3-2); D gene unclear. The CDR3 totals 15 residues. Trimming took 3 bases from V and 6 from J, leaving 17 bases between them. Germline V gene data show CDR1 as LGHDT and CDR2 as YNNKEL (reference sequence). The CDR3 bases are TGTGCCAGCAGCCAGGTTCTTGGAGCGCGAAAGACCCAGTACTTC. It codes for CASSQVLGARKTQYF.

This chain uses TRBV5-6 with TRBJ2-3, with 7 bases fitting TRBD2. V shed 2 bases, J shed 6 bases, and the junction held 15 bases outside the gene matches. Germline V gene data show CDR1 as SGHDT and CDR2 as YYEEEE. There are 17 residues in the CDR3. CDR3 region: CASSFFWVAGKVDTQYF. The CDR3 region has the DNA TGTGCCAGCAGCTTTTTCTGGGTAGCGGGCAAGGTGGATACGCAGTATTTT.

In nucleotides, the CDR3 is TGTGCCAGCAGCCGTAGCGGGGAGGCAGATACGCAGTATTTT. The encoded protein is CASSRSGEADTQYF. This chain connects TRBV6-2 or TRBV6-3 to TRBJ2-3; 8 bases align to TRBD2. The CDR3 runs 14 residues. V was pared by 6 bases and J by 4 bases, with 6 bases of the junction left unmatched. The germline CDR1 and CDR2 sequences are MNHEY and SVGEGT.

The CDR3 region is CASSYTGTGVSYGYTF. CDR3 sequence (DNA): TGTGCCAGCAGTTACACCGGGACAGGGGTTTCCTATGGCTACACCTTC. The chain is built from TRBV6-5 and TRBJ1-2; 10 bases are a match to TRBD1. The CDR3 is 16 residues long. Trimming cost V 2 bases and J 4 bases; bases outside gene matches: 7. The V gene's germline CDR1 is MNHEY and CDR2 SVGAGI.

The rearrangement links TRBV6-5 to TRBJ1-3, with TRBD1 as a possible D gene (6 bases). CDR3 size: 15 residues. Between the trimmed V and J ends, which lost 6 bases and 4 bases, there was a span of 16 bases. Germline V gene data show CDR1 as MNHEY and CDR2 as SVGAGI. DNA of the CDR3: TGTGCCAGCAGCGGGCAGGGGATAACCGGAAACACCATATATTTT. Its protein product is CASSGQGITGNTIYF.

This rearrangement joins TRBV6-1 to TRBJ1-6; D uncertain. This CDR3 is 17 amino acids long. Germline assignment: CDR1 MNHNS and CDR2 SASEGT. V dropped 2 bases and J dropped 10 bases, with 21 bases sitting between them. The CDR3 sequence: CASSEIGRAVPKSPLHF. In DNA form, the CDR3 reads TGTGCCAGCAGTGAAATTGGGAGGGCCGTCCCAAAGTCACCCCTCCACTTT.

The chain employs TRBV5-4 and TRBJ1-2; D uncertain. This CDR3 spans 13 amino acids. Trimming removed 0 bases from V and 2 bases from J, with 5 bases in between. Looked up from germline, CDR1 is SGHNT and CDR2 is YYREEE (reference sequence). The CDR3 DNA reads as TGTGCCAGCAGCTTGGACTACAACTATGGCTACACCTTC. It is translated as CASSLDYNYGYTF.